A single sample is the source of the 5 T cell receptor beta chains below, sequenced in a study of blood T cells in healthy people across ages. Through a sample-barcoded 5' primer and a J-beta primer mix, a second PCR was run for roughly 7 to 12 cycles. Using its own MiXCR run on the 5' RACE reads, TCRdb lists one record per CDR3 protein. This table has about a million distinct CDR3 sequences, roughly 51% appearing once. Sequenced sample: blood. These receptor sequences come from a woman aged 55-70 years in good health.

The chain has TRBV13 and TRBJ2-1, with D uncertain. The length of the CDR3 is 12 residues. With 1 base removed from V and 12 bases from J, the gap between germline ends came to 10 bases. Germline CDR1 is PRHDT and CDR2 is FYEKMQ (reference sequence). As DNA, the CDR3 is TGTGCCAGCAGCTTAGATCCCGGCCGGCAGTTCTTC. It yields the protein CASSLDPGRQFF.

This clonotype appeared a few times. This chain joins TRBV2 and TRBJ1-6, with D possibly being TRBD1 (6 bases). Germline-derived CDR1 and CDR2 are SNHLY and FYNNEI. V was trimmed by 4 bases and J by 9 bases, leaving 16 bases between them. This CDR3 has 15 residues. In DNA, the CDR3 is TGTGCCAGCAGTGGCTGGTCAGGGGTGCGTTCACCCCTCCACTTT. Its protein product is CASSGWSGVRSPLHF.

This clonotype occurred once. The rearrangement joins TRBV15 to TRBJ2-7; 9 bases line up with TRBD2. The CDR3 is 14 residues long. V dropped 6 bases and J dropped 4; count of bases not matched to a gene: 7. The germline V gene encodes CDR1 LNHNV and CDR2 YYDKDF (reference sequence). Here the CDR3 reads CATRGGTSGYEQYF. The CDR3 nucleotides read TGTGCCACCAGGGGAGGAACTAGCGGGTACGAGCAGTACTTC.

The chain is built from TRBV29-1 and TRBJ2-1; 8 bases align to TRBD1. After removal of 6 bases from V and 6 bases from J, the junction contained 10 bases not matched to a gene. There are 14 residues in the CDR3. Germline CDR1 reads SQVTM; CDR2 reads ANQGSEA. Written as DNA, the CDR3 is TGCAGCGTCCGCCCAGGGGGCGTGCGCAATGAGCAGTTCTTC. Its translation is CSVRPGGVRNEQFF.

The rearrangement links TRBV5-6 to TRBJ2-1; D remains unclear. V was clipped by 2 bases and J by 6 bases, with 9 bases between them. Germline lookup yields CDR1 SGHDT and CDR2 YYEEEE. The CDR3 length is 13 residues. This chain's CDR3 is CASSFRHGNEQFF. DNA of the CDR3: TGTGCCAGCAGCTTCCGCCACGGCAATGAGCAGTTCTTC. Combining the CDR3 with reference TRBV5-6 and TRBJ2-1 gives the whole variable domain DAGVTQSPTHLIKTRGQQVTLRCSPKSGHDTVSWYQQALGQGPQFIFQYYEEEERQRGNFPDRFSGHQFPNYSSELNVNALLLGDSALYLCASSFRHGNEQFFGPGTRLTVL.